This TCR beta chain stems from a study of CD8 T cells in Susac syndrome. Points from the study as a whole: In its TCR sequencing and HLA analysis, the study acknowledged that the number of individuals was relatively small.

Controls were drawn from healthy donors and were matched for age and sex. TEMRA cells were FACS-enriched, while CD8+ and CD4+ T cells were negatively isolated. The RNA, about 0.5 to 1 ug, was put through reverse transcription using random hexamers. Across 54 Vbeta and 13 Jbeta, immunoSEQ multiplex PCR amplified TCR beta CDR3. Each CDR3 protein is one row after TCRdb ran MiXCR on the immunoSEQ multiplex PCR reads. The sample includes 130,000 to 150,000 distinct CDR3 sequences, roughly 95% seen only once; the top ten take 0.075% to 0.09%. With respect to this clonotype: The antigen is not known.

The ends lost 7 bases at V and 2 bases at J; junction bases unmatched: 6. Germline loops: CDR1 MNHEY, CDR2 SVGAGI. This CDR3 spans 14 amino acids. This sequence originates from a human donor in good health. The chain is built from TRBV6-5 and TRBJ2-3; 7 bases line up with TRBD2. The sample was CD4+ T cells from PBMCs. This chain's CDR3 is CASTPAGSTDTQYF. The CDR3 region has the DNA TGTGCCAGCACGCCAGCGGGGTCCACAGATACGCAGTATTTT.